The rows below give T cell receptor beta chains drawn from one sample of a study of identical twins. TCRdb re-called the 5' RACE reads through MiXCR, storing one row per CDR3 protein. The sample holds about 720,000 distinct CDR3 sequences, 8.5% to 9.5% seen once. These records were also assigned to another study, of yellow fever vaccine responses in identical twins.

Sequenced sample: PBMCs. The receptors come from a woman between 18 and 29 years old in good health. The CDR3 runs from the conserved cysteine through the conserved F or W. D genes are given only for firm matches. Clone sizes are given selectively: once, few, many, or a class where the clone is expanded.

clone size	V gene	J gene	D gene	CDR3 protein	CDR3 DNA
-	TRBV12-3/TRBV12-4	TRBJ2-7	-	CASSSNRGYHYEQYF	TGTGCCAGCAGTTCAAACCGGGGCTATCACTACGAGCAGTACTTC
-	TRBV4-2	TRBJ2-7	TRBD2	CASSQDEVTGRDEQYF	TGTGCCAGCAGCCAAGATGAGGTCACGGGGAGGGACGAGCAGTACTTC
many	TRBV5-1	TRBJ2-7	-	CASSLGDGYRYEQYF	TGCGCCAGCAGCTTGGGAGACGGTTACCGCTACGAGCAGTACTTC
few	TRBV4-1	TRBJ2-7	-	CASSQVSAVGNHEQYF	TGCGCCAGCAGCCAAGTCTCAGCGGTGGGAAACCACGAGCAGTACTTC
few	TRBV6-2/TRBV6-3	TRBJ2-2	-	CASTPSWGMAGELFF	TGTGCCAGCACCCCCAGTTGGGGGATGGCCGGGGAGCTGTTTTTT
many	TRBV7-2	TRBJ2-7	TRBD1	CASSQGQGRYEQYF	TGTGCCAGCAGCCAGGGACAGGGAAGGTACGAGCAGTACTTC
few	TRBV12-5	TRBJ2-1	-	CASGLGGAGSGEQFF	TGTGCTAGTGGTTTAGGGGGGGCCGGTAGTGGTGAGCAGTTCTTC
-	TRBV7-3	TRBJ2-3	TRBD2	CASGKLAADTQYF	TGTGCCAGTGGAAAACTAGCGGCGGATACGCAGTATTTT
few	TRBV7-9	TRBJ2-2	-	CASSLIGVSYTGELFF	TGTGCCAGCAGCTTAATAGGTGTCAGCTACACCGGGGAGCTGTTTTTT
-	TRBV12-3/TRBV12-4	TRBJ2-7	-	CASKRGRSSYEQYF	TGTGCCAGCAAAAGGGGACGGAGCTCCTACGAGCAGTACTTC
-	TRBV18	TRBJ2-2	-	CASSPPSGANTGELFF	TGTGCCAGCTCACCACCGTCGGGGGCGAACACCGGGGAGCTGTTTTTT
few	TRBV11-2	TRBJ2-3	-	CASSDFSDTQYF	TGTGCCAGCAGCGACTTCTCAGATACGCAGTATTTT
-	TRBV6-4	TRBJ2-7	TRBD2	CASSDLGEGIYEQYF	TGTGCCAGCAGTGACTTGGGGGAGGGGATCTACGAGCAGTACTTC
many	TRBV20-1	TRBJ1-1	-	CSATMVATEAFF	TGCAGTGCGACAATGGTGGCCACTGAAGCTTTCTTT
-	TRBV29-1	TRBJ1-2	TRBD1	CSVERTGTDYGYTF	TGCAGCGTTGAGAGGACAGGGACGGACTATGGCTACACCTTC
-	TRBV20-1	TRBJ1-1	TRBD1	CSARDRFGTAKFEAFF	TGCAGTGCTAGAGATCGATTCGGGACAGCAAAGTTTGAAGCTTTCTTT
few	TRBV30	TRBJ2-5	-	CASTKGGLETQYF	TGTGCCTCCACTAAGGGAGGCCTCGAGACCCAGTACTTC
few	TRBV28	TRBJ2-1	TRBD1	CASSFPTTGYNEQFF	TGTGCCAGCAGTTTTCCCACGACAGGGTACAATGAGCAGTTCTTC
few	TRBV3-1	TRBJ2-1	TRBD2	CASSNYRLASFYNEQFF	TGTGCCAGCAGCAACTATCGACTAGCCTCGTTCTACAATGAGCAGTTCTTC
few	TRBV11-2	TRBJ2-7	TRBD2	CASSLEGLAGATYEQYF	TGTGCCAGCAGCTTAGAGGGACTAGCGGGAGCCACCTACGAGCAGTACTTC
-	TRBV29-1	TRBJ1-2	TRBD1	CSVELRDRANYGYTF	TGCAGCGTTGAACTCCGGGACAGGGCTAACTATGGCTACACCTTC
many	TRBV3-1	TRBJ2-7	TRBD2	CASSQVSGGVPYEQYF	TGTGCCAGCAGCCAAGTGTCGGGGGGGGTCCCCTACGAGCAGTACTTC
-	TRBV7-8	TRBJ2-6	-	CASSPTGVTNSGANVLTF	TGTGCCAGCAGCCCCACGGGGGTCACTAACTCTGGGGCCAACGTCCTGACTTTC
few	TRBV30	TRBJ2-1	-	CAWSRAGYEQFF	TGTGCCTGGAGTCGTGCGGGATACGAGCAGTTCTTC